The table lists the clone carrying this T cell receptor beta chain with a few counts. This entry is derived from a study of patients and donors after allogeneic stem cell transplantation. Deletions cut 3 bases from V and 0 bases from J, with 20 bases between. The CDR3 totals 18 residues. Germline V CDR1 and CDR2: SGHVS, FNYEAQ. Via MiXCR, TCRdb re-called the RT-PCR reads, giving one row per CDR3 protein. The table shows approximately 160,000 distinct CDR3 sequences, with roughly 22% occurring only once. This chain joins TRBV7-6 and TRBJ1-1; D ambiguous. Sample: blood, either unsorted or a sorted T cell fraction (not recorded which). The source of this sequence is a human donor who was either an allogeneic HSCT recipient or a stem cell or donor lymphocyte infusion donor (not recorded which). It is not recorded whose cells these are; they may come from a transplant donor. In nucleotides, the CDR3 is TGTGCCAGCAGCTTTACAATCCCGTCCGGGATCATGAACACTGAAGCTTTCTTT. This encodes CASSFTIPSGIMNTEAFF.